This TCR beta chain was identified in a study of memory CD4+ T cells and cytomegalovirus serostatus. Study-level background: Healthy Belgian adult donors included about nine CMV-positive and around 25 CMV-negative people. Study findings and constraints: The CMV-associated TCR signature appears largely within the CD4+ memory repertoire. About 40% of the roughly 150 known CMV-associated TCRbeta sequences appeared in CD4+ memory.

This clone was seen only a few times. The antigen is undetermined. Some clones are missing from TCRdb's copy, which holds only in-frame ones; the method was immunoSEQ multiplex PCR. The repertoire has 35,000 to 50,000 clones, around 72% of them found once; the top ten carry over 0.45%. Single viable CD3+CD4+CD8-CD45RO+ cells were sorted as the memory CD4+ T cells. CDR3 length: 13 amino acids. The germline CDR1 and CDR2 sequences are MRHNA and SNTAGT. Trimming shortened V by 2 bases and J by 1 base, and 5 bases separated the two germline ends. The TCR originated in an adult in good health and CMV-seronegative. The sequencing sample was made of memory CD4+ T cells from blood. The V call is TRBV6-4, the J call TRBJ1-1; no firm D call. The CDR3 here is CASSDTSNTEAFF. In DNA, the CDR3 is TGTGCCAGCAGTGACACGTCGAACACTGAAGCTTTCTTT.